The clone carrying this T cell receptor (beta chain) occurred once. Germline lookup yields CDR1 LNHNV and CDR2 YYDKDF (reference sequence). This CDR3 is 13 amino acids long. V was cut by 2 bases and J by 5 bases, with 9 bases left in between. The sample belongs to a study of blood T cells in healthy people across ages. The second PCR ran roughly 6 to 12 cycles with a sample-barcoded 5' primer and J-beta primers. MiXCR, applied by TCRdb to the 5' RACE reads, yields one record per CDR3 protein. The sample holds approximately 760,000 distinct CDR3 sequences, 20% to 30% seen once. Separately, the same data were catalogued under a study of T cells of mothers and their children.

The receptor comes from a boy between 10 and 17 years old in good health. The sample consisted of blood. The chain joins TRBV15 to TRBJ2-5; D is ambiguous. The CDR3 reads CATSRPPEETQYF. DNA of the CDR3: TGTGCCACCAGCAGACCACCAGAGGAGACCCAGTACTTC.